This T cell receptor (beta chain) derives from a study of OX40 agonist ivuxolimab in advanced cancers. Broadly, across the study: Ivuxolimab, which targeted the costimulatory receptor OX40 (CD134), was an agonistic, fully human IgG2 monoclonal antibody. Intravenous ivuxolimab was administered to patients every 2 weeks at six dose levels: 0.01, 0.1, 0.3, 1.5, 3 and 10 mg/kg. Of the roughly 51 dose-escalation patients, hepatocellular carcinoma was present in roughly 19, melanoma in roughly 15, renal cell carcinoma in 9 and head and neck cancer in 9. A male proportion of 82.7% and a mean age of 60 years, ranging from 23 to 79, were recorded for the dose-escalation cohort. Prior anti-PD-1, anti-PD-L1 or anti-CTLA-4 therapy was permitted, and checkpoint inhibitors had been received by less than 45% of dose-escalation patients. Three dose-escalation patients achieved partial responses, one with hepatocellular carcinoma and two with cutaneous melanoma. The purpose of peripheral TCRbeta sequencing was to test whether ivuxolimab changed TCR sequence diversity and led to clonal T-cell expansion. The paper covers the monotherapy dose-escalation part of the phase I ivuxolimab trial, which included N ≈ 54 patients.

Results and caveats for the whole study, not just this receptor: After ivuxolimab, more expanded clones were found on average in CD8+ T cells than in CD4+ T cells. The antigen specificity of the peripheral T cells that underwent clonal expansion was not determined. Low levels of normalized T-cell clonal expansion were also seen in some patients who did not respond. Partial responders in the 0.1-3.0 mg/kg groups had among the lowest normalized peripheral clonal expansion, especially among CD8+ T cells. Clonal expansion of both CD4+ and CD8+ blood T cells was observed from baseline to week 6 at doses 0.1 to 3.0 mg/kg.

Including the terminal cysteine and phenylalanine, the CDR3 comprises 15 residues. The read is trimmed to its CDR3 DNA, 45 bases read in frame from base 1. V and J are trimmed by 1 base and 8 bases, and the gene matches miss 5 bases of the junction. CDR1 and CDR2 (KGHSH, LQKENI) derive from the germline V gene. This clone was picked up one time. There is no known antigen for this receptor. No per-base quality is available; no much larger clone lies one base away. To sequence the TCRbeta CDR3 region, genomic DNA was isolated from the sorted cells. TCRbeta CDR3 regions were sequenced using the immunoSEQ Assay. TCRdb re-hosts the immuneACCESS table, in-frame sequences only. Its copies lack some clones; in the studies checked, an unresolved V gene accounts for under half of them, and the cause for the rest is not known. The sample includes approximately 70,000 clones, with approximately 84% observed a single time. Of the sample, about 8% falls within the top ten clones.

Patients with a history of autoimmune disease or receiving systemic immunosuppression were excluded from the trial. Peripheral blood for TCR sequencing was collected from all dose cohorts at baseline, on cycle 4 day 1, and on cycle 7 day 1. The samples were drawn from a first-in-human, open-label, multicenter phase I dose-escalation trial of ivuxolimab. Adults with locally advanced or metastatic melanoma, renal cell, hepatocellular, or head and neck squamous cell carcinoma were enrolled in the trial. Before TCR sequencing, CD4+ T cells and CD8+ T cells were sorted from peripheral blood as separate populations.

The chain couples TRBV18 to TRBJ1-4; TRBD1 agrees with 9 junctional bases. The specimen comprised CD4+ or CD8+ T cells sorted from blood, sampled in a trial of the OX40 agonist ivuxolimab. This TCR derives from an adult with an advanced solid tumor such as melanoma, head and neck, liver or kidney cancer. The sequenced DNA: TGTGCCAGCTCACCACTGGGACAGGGTGAAGAAAAACTGTTTTTT. It translates to CASSPLGQGEEKLFF. The entire variable domain, with the stretches around the CDR3 drawn from the reference TRBV18 and TRBJ1-4 proteins, is NAGVMQNPRHLVRRRGQEARLRCSPMKGHSHVYWYRQLPEEGLKFMVYLQKENIIDESGMPKERFSAEFPKEGPSILRIQQVVRGDSAAYFCASSPLGQGEEKLFFGSGTQLSVL.